This is a list of T cell receptor beta chains from one sample in a study of cytotoxic CD8 clonotypes in ibrutinib-treated CLL. Some clones are missing from TCRdb's copy, which holds only in-frame ones; the method was immunoSEQ multiplex PCR. The sample includes more than 200,000 clones, about four fifths of them seen just once. The sequencing here drew on PBMCs, taken after 12 months of ibrutinib treatment. All receptors come from a human donor with chronic lymphocytic leukemia. Each CDR3 is given with its conserved first and last residue. Fields, in order: clone size, J gene, V gene, D gene, CDR3 protein. The D gene is left open where the match is weak. The listing skips clone size in some rows; elsewhere it reads once, few, many or a size class.

clone size: NA; J gene: TRBJ2-7; V gene: TRBV2; D gene: TRBD1; CDR3 protein: CASSARGQDYEQYF
clone size: once; J gene: TRBJ1-5; V gene: TRBV15; D gene: NA; CDR3 protein: CATSRVRGIGDFSNQPQHF
clone size: NA; J gene: TRBJ2-1; V gene: TRBV10-3; D gene: TRBD1; CDR3 protein: CAISRPPGTGGRNEQFF
clone size: NA; J gene: TRBJ1-2; V gene: TRBV30; D gene: NA; CDR3 protein: CAWSVRLSYTF
clone size: NA; J gene: TRBJ2-4; V gene: TRBV2; D gene: NA; CDR3 protein: CASRVQMTKNIQYF
clone size: NA; J gene: TRBJ2-2; V gene: TRBV5-1; D gene: TRBD1; CDR3 protein: CASSSWTGPNTGELFF
clone size: once; J gene: TRBJ2-1; V gene: TRBV5-1; D gene: TRBD2; CDR3 protein: CASSVTGTSFYFF
clone size: NA; J gene: TRBJ2-3; V gene: TRBV2; D gene: NA; CDR3 protein: CASSEVICRGGTDTQYF
clone size: few; J gene: TRBJ2-5; V gene: TRBV7-9; D gene: NA; CDR3 protein: CASSRTAYQETQYF
clone size: few; J gene: TRBJ1-5; V gene: TRBV13; D gene: NA; CDR3 protein: CASSLARGGQPQHF
clone size: NA; J gene: TRBJ1-2; V gene: TRBV13; D gene: TRBD1; CDR3 protein: CASSYRDRGYGYTF
clone size: few; J gene: TRBJ1-1; V gene: TRBV15; D gene: NA; CDR3 protein: CATSRVAGEPTEAFF
clone size: few; J gene: TRBJ2-2; V gene: TRBV11-2; D gene: TRBD2; CDR3 protein: CASSLEPGLAGGPTRELFF
clone size: NA; J gene: TRBJ1-1; V gene: TRBV14; D gene: TRBD1; CDR3 protein: CASSQGKLQGRFRNTEAFF
clone size: NA; J gene: TRBJ2-3; V gene: TRBV9; D gene: NA; CDR3 protein: CASSLAPTDTQYF
clone size: NA; J gene: TRBJ1-2; V gene: TRBV18; D gene: TRBD1; CDR3 protein: CASSPDGQGRYGYTF
clone size: NA; J gene: TRBJ2-3; V gene: TRBV7-9; D gene: NA; CDR3 protein: CASRSGPSTDTQYF
clone size: NA; J gene: TRBJ1-6; V gene: TRBV5-1; D gene: NA; CDR3 protein: CASSLGQGFSPLHF
clone size: few; J gene: TRBJ2-7; V gene: TRBV27; D gene: NA; CDR3 protein: CASSYRGVSYEQYF
clone size: NA; J gene: TRBJ2-1; V gene: TRBV6-5; D gene: TRBD2; CDR3 protein: CASSYGAGGSYNEQFF